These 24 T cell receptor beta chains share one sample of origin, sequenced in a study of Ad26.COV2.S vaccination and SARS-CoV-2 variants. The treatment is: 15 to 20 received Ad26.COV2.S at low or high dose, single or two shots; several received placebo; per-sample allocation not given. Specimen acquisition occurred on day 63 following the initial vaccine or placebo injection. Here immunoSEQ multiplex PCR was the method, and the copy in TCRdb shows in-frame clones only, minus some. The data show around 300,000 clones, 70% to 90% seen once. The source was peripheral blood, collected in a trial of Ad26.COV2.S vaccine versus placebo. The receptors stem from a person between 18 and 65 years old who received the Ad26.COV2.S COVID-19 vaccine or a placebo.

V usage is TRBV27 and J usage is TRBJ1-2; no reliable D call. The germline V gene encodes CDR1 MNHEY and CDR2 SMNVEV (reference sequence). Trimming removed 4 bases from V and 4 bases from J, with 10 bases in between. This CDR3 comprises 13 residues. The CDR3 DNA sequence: TGTGCCAGCAGTTCCCATGCTCTCTATGGCTACACCTTC. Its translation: CASSSHALYGYTF.

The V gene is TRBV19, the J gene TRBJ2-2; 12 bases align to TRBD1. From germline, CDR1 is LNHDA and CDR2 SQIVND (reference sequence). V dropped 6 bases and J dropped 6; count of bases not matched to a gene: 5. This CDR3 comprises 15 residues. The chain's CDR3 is CASRAGTGGPGELFF. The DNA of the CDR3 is TGTGCCAGTAGAGCCGGGACAGGGGGCCCCGGGGAGCTGTTTTTT.

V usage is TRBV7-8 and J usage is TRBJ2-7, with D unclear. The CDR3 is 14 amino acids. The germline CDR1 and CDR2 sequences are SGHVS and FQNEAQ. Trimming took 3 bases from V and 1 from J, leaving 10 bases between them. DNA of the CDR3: TGTGCCAGCAGCTTTCTTTTGGGTTCCTACGAGCAGTACTTC. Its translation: CASSFLLGSYEQYF.

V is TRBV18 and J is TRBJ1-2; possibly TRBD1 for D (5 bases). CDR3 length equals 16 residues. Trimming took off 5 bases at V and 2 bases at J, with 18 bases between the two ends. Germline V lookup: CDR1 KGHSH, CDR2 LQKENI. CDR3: CASSDGNSRGNYGYTF. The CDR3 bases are TGTGCCAGCTCAGACGGGAATTCTCGGGGGAACTATGGCTACACCTTC.

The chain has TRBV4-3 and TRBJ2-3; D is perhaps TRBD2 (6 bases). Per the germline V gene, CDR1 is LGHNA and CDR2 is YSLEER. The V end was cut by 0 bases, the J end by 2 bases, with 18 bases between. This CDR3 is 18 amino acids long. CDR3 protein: CASSQEISFRDFTDTQYF. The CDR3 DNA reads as TGCGCCAGCAGCCAAGAGATATCATTCAGGGACTTCACAGATACGCAGTATTTT.

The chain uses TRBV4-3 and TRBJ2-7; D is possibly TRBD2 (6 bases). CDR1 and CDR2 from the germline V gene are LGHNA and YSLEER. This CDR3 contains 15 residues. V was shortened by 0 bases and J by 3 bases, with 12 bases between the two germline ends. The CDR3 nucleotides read TGCGCCAGCAGCCAAGATCGGGACTCCGACTACGAGCAGTACTTC. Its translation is CASSQDRDSDYEQYF.

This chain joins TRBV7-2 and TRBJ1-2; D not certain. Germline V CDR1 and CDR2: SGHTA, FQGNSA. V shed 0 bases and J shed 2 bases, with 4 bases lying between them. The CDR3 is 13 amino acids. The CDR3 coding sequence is TGTGCCAGCAGCTTAGCGTCGAACTATGGCTACACCTTC. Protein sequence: CASSLASNYGYTF.

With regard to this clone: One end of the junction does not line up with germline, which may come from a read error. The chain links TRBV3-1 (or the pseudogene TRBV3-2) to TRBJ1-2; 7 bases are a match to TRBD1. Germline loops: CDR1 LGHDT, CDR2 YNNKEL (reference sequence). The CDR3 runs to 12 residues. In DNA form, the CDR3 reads TGTGCCAGCAGCTTTAGGCAGGGGGGAGCCGACTTC. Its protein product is CASSFRQGGADF.

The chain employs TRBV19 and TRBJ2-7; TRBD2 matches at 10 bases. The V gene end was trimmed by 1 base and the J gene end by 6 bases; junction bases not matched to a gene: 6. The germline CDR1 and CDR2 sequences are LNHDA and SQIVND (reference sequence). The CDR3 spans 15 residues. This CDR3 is CASSIALAGRGEQYF. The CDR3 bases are TGTGCCAGTAGTATAGCACTAGCGGGACGCGGCGAGCAGTACTTC.

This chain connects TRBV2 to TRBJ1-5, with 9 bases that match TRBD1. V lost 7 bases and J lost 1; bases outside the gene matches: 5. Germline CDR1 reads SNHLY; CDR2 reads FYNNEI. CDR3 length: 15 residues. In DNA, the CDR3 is TGTGCCAGCAACCCGACAGGGGGAAGCAATCAGCCCCAGCATTTT. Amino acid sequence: CASNPTGGSNQPQHF.

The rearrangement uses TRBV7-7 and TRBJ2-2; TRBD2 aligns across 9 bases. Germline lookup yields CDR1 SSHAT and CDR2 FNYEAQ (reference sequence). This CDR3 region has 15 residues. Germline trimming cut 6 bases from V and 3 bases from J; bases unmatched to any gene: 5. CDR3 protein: CASSLTSGHTGELFF. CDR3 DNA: TGTGCCAGCAGTCTGACTAGCGGACACACCGGGGAGCTGTTTTTT.

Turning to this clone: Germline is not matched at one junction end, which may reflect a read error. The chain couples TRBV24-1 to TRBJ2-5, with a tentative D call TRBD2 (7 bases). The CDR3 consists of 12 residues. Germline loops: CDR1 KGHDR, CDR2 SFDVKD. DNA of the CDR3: TGTGCCACCAGTGATGGGGGGGGGACACCTAACTTC. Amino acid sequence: CATSDGGGTPNF.

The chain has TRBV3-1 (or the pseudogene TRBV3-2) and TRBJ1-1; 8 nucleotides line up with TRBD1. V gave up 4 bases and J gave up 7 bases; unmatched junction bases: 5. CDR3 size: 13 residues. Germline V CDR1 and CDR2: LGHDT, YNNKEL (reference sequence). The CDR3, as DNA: TGTGCCAGCAGCCCCTTGACAGGGGTTGAAGCTTTCTTT. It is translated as CASSPLTGVEAFF.

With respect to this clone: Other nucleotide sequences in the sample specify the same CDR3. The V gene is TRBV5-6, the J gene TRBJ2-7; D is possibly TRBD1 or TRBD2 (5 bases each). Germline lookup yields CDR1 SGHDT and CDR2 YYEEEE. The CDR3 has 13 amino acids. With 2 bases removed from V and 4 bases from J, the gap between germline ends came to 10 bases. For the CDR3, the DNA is TGTGCCAGCAGCTTTGGGACCGGTTACGAGCAGTACTTC. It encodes CASSFGTGYEQYF.

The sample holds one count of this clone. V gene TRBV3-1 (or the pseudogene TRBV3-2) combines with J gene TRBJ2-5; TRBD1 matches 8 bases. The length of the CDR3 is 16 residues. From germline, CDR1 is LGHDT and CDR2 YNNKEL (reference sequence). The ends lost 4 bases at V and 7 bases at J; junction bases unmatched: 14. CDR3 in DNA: TGTGCCAGCAGCCCCCCCGCGGCGGGGACAGGCGGGACCCAGTACTTC. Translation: CASSPPAAGTGGTQYF.

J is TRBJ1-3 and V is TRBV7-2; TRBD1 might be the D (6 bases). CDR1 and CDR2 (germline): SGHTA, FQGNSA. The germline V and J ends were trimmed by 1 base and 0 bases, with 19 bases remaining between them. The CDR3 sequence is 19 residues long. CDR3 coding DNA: TGTGCCAGCAGCTTAGATCTGAGCGGGGGGGCTAGCTCTGGAAACACCATATATTTT. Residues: CASSLDLSGGASSGNTIYF.

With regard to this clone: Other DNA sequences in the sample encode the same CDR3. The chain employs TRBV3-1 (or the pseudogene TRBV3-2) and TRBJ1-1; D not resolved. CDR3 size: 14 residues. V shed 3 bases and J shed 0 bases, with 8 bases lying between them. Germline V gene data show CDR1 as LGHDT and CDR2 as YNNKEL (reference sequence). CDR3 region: CASSHGLMNTEAFF. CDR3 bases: TGTGCCAGCAGCCATGGCCTCATGAACACTGAAGCTTTCTTT.

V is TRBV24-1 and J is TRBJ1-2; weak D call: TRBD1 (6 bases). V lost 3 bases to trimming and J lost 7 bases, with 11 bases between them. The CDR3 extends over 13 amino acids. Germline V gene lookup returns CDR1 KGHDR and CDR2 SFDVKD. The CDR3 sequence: CATSDPIRGGYTF. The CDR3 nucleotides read TGTGCCACCAGTGATCCAATCAGGGGTGGCTACACCTTC.

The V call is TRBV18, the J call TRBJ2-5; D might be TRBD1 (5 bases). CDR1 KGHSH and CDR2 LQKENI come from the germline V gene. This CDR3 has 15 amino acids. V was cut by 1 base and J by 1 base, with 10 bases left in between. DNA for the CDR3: TGTGCCAGCTCACCACTGCTACAGGTCCAAGAGACCCAGTACTTC. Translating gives CASSPLLQVQETQYF.

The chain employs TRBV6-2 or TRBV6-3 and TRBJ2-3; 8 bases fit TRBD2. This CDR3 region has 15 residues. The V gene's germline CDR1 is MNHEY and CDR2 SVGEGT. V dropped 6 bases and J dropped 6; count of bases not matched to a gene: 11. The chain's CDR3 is CASSRFAGGRDTQYF. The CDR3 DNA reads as TGTGCCAGCAGCAGATTCGCGGGGGGCCGGGATACGCAGTATTTT.

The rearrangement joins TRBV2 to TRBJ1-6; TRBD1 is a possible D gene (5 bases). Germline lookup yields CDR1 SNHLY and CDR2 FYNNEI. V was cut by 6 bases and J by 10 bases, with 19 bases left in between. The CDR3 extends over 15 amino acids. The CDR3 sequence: CASSRDPSWGSPLHF. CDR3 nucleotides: TGTGCCAGCAGCCGGGACCCTAGCTGGGGGTCACCCCTCCACTTT.

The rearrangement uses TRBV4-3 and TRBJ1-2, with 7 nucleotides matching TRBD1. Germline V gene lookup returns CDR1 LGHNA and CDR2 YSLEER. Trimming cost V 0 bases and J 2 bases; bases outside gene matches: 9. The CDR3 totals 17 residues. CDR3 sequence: CASSQDRRGLTNYGYTF. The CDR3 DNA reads TGCGCCAGCAGCCAAGATCGGAGGGGGCTAACCAACTATGGCTACACCTTC.

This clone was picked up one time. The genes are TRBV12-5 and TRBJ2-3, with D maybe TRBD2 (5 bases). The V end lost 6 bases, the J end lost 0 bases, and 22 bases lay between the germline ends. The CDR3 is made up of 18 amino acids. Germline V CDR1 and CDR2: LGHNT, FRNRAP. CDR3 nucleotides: TGTGCTAGTGGCCTGGGAGTGATGTCGTCGCCTAGCACAGATACGCAGTATTTT. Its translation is CASGLGVMSSPSTDTQYF.

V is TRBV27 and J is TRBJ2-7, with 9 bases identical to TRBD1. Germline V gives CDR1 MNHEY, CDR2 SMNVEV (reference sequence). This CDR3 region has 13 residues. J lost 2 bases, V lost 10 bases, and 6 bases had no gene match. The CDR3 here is CATRQGETYEQYF. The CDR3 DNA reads TGTGCCACCCGACAGGGGGAAACCTACGAGCAGTACTTC.